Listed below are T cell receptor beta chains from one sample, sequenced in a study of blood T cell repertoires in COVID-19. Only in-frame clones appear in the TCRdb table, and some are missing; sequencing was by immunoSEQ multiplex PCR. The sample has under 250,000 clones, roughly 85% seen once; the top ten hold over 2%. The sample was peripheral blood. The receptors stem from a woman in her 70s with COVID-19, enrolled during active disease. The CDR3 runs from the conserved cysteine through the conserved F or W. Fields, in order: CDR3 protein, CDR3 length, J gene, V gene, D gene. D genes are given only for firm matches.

cdr3_aa: CASSIRAVSYNEQFF
cdr3_length: 15
j_call: TRBJ2-1
v_call: TRBV19
d_call: .

cdr3_aa: CASSYQGGGERGEQFF
cdr3_length: 16
j_call: TRBJ2-1
v_call: TRBV6-6
d_call: TRBD2

cdr3_aa: CASSQETRVRYGYTF
cdr3_length: 15
j_call: TRBJ1-2
v_call: TRBV4-1
d_call: .

cdr3_aa: CASSQATGGFLYGYTF
cdr3_length: 16
j_call: TRBJ1-2
v_call: TRBV4-3
d_call: TRBD1

cdr3_aa: CASSPVQGMVGNTEAFF
cdr3_length: 17
j_call: TRBJ1-1
v_call: TRBV18
d_call: .

cdr3_aa: CASSLRDSYNSPLHF
cdr3_length: 15
j_call: TRBJ1-6
v_call: TRBV27
d_call: TRBD1

cdr3_aa: CASSQTSGEETQYF
cdr3_length: 14
j_call: TRBJ2-5
v_call: TRBV3-1/TRBV3-2
d_call: TRBD2

cdr3_aa: CASSLGLHTDTQYF
cdr3_length: 14
j_call: TRBJ2-3
v_call: TRBV7-2
d_call: .

cdr3_aa: CASSLRGTGMNTEAFF
cdr3_length: 16
j_call: TRBJ1-1
v_call: TRBV27
d_call: TRBD1

cdr3_aa: CASSYVASEAFF
cdr3_length: 12
j_call: TRBJ1-1
v_call: TRBV6-6
d_call: .

cdr3_aa: CASTKDRRNTEAFF
cdr3_length: 14
j_call: TRBJ1-1
v_call: TRBV11-1
d_call: TRBD1

cdr3_aa: CASSYSRRGGGAVGTEAFF
cdr3_length: 19
j_call: TRBJ1-1
v_call: TRBV6-2/TRBV6-3
d_call: .

cdr3_aa: CASSLMSGGTYEQYF
cdr3_length: 15
j_call: TRBJ2-7
v_call: TRBV7-2
d_call: TRBD2

cdr3_aa: CASTTGTEAFF
cdr3_length: 11
j_call: TRBJ1-1
v_call: TRBV6-5
d_call: .

cdr3_aa: CSGKQGSSYNEQFF
cdr3_length: 14
j_call: TRBJ2-1
v_call: TRBV29-1
d_call: TRBD1

cdr3_aa: CASSRDRGNQPQHF
cdr3_length: 14
j_call: TRBJ1-5
v_call: TRBV19
d_call: TRBD1

cdr3_aa: CSVAGTELYGYTF
cdr3_length: 13
j_call: TRBJ1-2
v_call: TRBV29-1
d_call: TRBD1

cdr3_aa: CATSRDRAGGIYEQYF
cdr3_length: 16
j_call: TRBJ2-7
v_call: TRBV15
d_call: TRBD1

cdr3_aa: CASSFVTGNNEQFF
cdr3_length: 14
j_call: TRBJ2-1
v_call: TRBV7-2
d_call: .

cdr3_aa: CASSIRTGGYYTF
cdr3_length: 13
j_call: TRBJ1-2
v_call: TRBV19
d_call: TRBD1

cdr3_aa: CASTRGTVSGELFF
cdr3_length: 14
j_call: TRBJ2-2
v_call: TRBV27
d_call: TRBD1

cdr3_aa: CASSFRDRESEQYF
cdr3_length: 14
j_call: TRBJ2-7
v_call: TRBV13
d_call: TRBD1

cdr3_aa: CATSRDLAGAGNTIYF
cdr3_length: 16
j_call: TRBJ1-3
v_call: TRBV15
d_call: .

cdr3_aa: CASSLEGNTEAFF
cdr3_length: 13
j_call: TRBJ1-1
v_call: TRBV7-3
d_call: .

cdr3_aa: CASSPTVVNTEAFF
cdr3_length: 14
j_call: TRBJ1-1
v_call: TRBV4-3
d_call: .

cdr3_aa: CASSRLGRIETQYF
cdr3_length: 14
j_call: TRBJ2-5
v_call: TRBV11-3
d_call: TRBD2

cdr3_aa: CASSSKRGGADTQYF
cdr3_length: 15
j_call: TRBJ2-3
v_call: TRBV5-4
d_call: TRBD2

cdr3_aa: CASSTTGVGNSPLHF
cdr3_length: 15
j_call: TRBJ1-6
v_call: TRBV19
d_call: TRBD1

cdr3_aa: CASSVAEDSALHF
cdr3_length: 13
j_call: TRBJ1-6
v_call: TRBV9
d_call: .

cdr3_aa: CASSYVMSNTEAFF
cdr3_length: 14
j_call: TRBJ1-1
v_call: TRBV6-5
d_call: .

cdr3_aa: CASSRGRLIYEQYF
cdr3_length: 14
j_call: TRBJ2-7
v_call: TRBV3-1/TRBV3-2
d_call: .

cdr3_aa: CASSPRTSGQSYNEQFF
cdr3_length: 17
j_call: TRBJ2-1
v_call: TRBV18
d_call: TRBD1

cdr3_aa: CASSTTPVLVSGNTIYF
cdr3_length: 17
j_call: TRBJ1-3
v_call: TRBV19
d_call: .

cdr3_aa: CATSRDWDRDPNQPQHF
cdr3_length: 17
j_call: TRBJ1-5
v_call: TRBV15
d_call: TRBD1

cdr3_aa: CASSPLPNQRTANYEQYF
cdr3_length: 18
j_call: TRBJ2-7
v_call: TRBV27
d_call: .

cdr3_aa: CASSLRQGSGNEQFF
cdr3_length: 15
j_call: TRBJ2-1
v_call: TRBV5-1
d_call: TRBD1

cdr3_aa: CASSLTLTSGSNEQFF
cdr3_length: 16
j_call: TRBJ2-1
v_call: TRBV7-3
d_call: TRBD2

cdr3_aa: CASSSAPAGSGQPQHF
cdr3_length: 16
j_call: TRBJ1-5
v_call: TRBV27
d_call: .

cdr3_aa: CASSRRGVTEAFF
cdr3_length: 13
j_call: TRBJ1-1
v_call: TRBV4-2
d_call: .

cdr3_aa: CASSQDVYSIFGYGYTF
cdr3_length: 17
j_call: TRBJ1-2
v_call: TRBV4-3
d_call: .

cdr3_aa: CASSPGTGMYQETQYF
cdr3_length: 16
j_call: TRBJ2-5
v_call: TRBV18
d_call: TRBD1